This TCR beta chain was found in a study of graft-versus-host responses after intestinal transplantation. The sample holds one count of this clone. The antigen is not known. Measured with immunoSEQ multiplex PCR; TCRdb has only the in-frame clones, and not every one. The sample gives over 100,000 clones, approximately 90% of which show up once; roughly 0.24% is in the top ten. The V and J ends lost 1 base and 11 bases respectively, with 15 bases between them. Per the germline V gene, CDR1 is SGHTA and CDR2 is FQGNSA. The CDR3 length is 14 residues. The chain joins TRBV7-2 to TRBJ2-1; D is unclear. The starting material was unstimulated CD4+ T cells sorted from spleen or lymph node cells, obtained before transplant. The TCR comes from a human donor who was the organ donor for an intestinal transplant. CDR3 loop: CASSLEGPSPQQFF. CDR3 in DNA: TGTGCCAGCAGCTTAGAAGGGCCAAGCCCCCAGCAGTTCTTC. Using reference TRBV7-2 and TRBJ2-1 for the parts outside the CDR3, the full variable domain is GAGVSQSPSNKVTEKGKDVELRCDPISGHTALYWYRQSLGQGLEFLIYFQGNSAPDKSGLPSDRFSAERTGGSVSTLTIQRTQQEDSAVYLCASSLEGPSPQQFFGPGTRLTVL.